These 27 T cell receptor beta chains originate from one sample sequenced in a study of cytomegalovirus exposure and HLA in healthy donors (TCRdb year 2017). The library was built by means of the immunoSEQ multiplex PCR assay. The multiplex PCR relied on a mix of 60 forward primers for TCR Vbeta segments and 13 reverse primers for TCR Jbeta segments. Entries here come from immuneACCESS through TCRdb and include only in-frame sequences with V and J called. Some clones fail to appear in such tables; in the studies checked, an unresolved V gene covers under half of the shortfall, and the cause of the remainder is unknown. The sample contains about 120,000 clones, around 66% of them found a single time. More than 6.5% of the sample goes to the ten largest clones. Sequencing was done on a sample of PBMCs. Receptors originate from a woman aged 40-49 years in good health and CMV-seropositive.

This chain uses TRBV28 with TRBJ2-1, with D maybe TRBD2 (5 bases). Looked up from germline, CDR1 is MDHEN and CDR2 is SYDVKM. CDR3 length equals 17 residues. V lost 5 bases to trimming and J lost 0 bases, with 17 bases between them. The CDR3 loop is CASSAPLGSSSYNEQFF. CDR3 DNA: TGTGCCAGCAGTGCCCCACTAGGGTCCAGCTCCTACAATGAGCAGTTCTTC.

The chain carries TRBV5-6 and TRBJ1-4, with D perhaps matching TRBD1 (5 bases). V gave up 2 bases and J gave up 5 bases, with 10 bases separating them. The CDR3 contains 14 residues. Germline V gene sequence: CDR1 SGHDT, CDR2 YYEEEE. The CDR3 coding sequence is TGTGCCAGCAGCTTCCAGGGAAAAAATGAAAAACTGTTTTTT. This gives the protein CASSFQGKNEKLFF.

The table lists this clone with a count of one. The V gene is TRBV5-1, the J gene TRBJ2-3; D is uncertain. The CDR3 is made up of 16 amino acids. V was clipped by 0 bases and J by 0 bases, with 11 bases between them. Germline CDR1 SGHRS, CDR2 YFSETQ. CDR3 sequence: CASSLGSFVSTDTQYF. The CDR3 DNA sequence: TGCGCCAGCAGCTTGGGGAGCTTCGTTAGCACAGATACGCAGTATTTT. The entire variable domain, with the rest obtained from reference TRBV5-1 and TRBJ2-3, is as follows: KAGVTQTPRYLIKTRGQQVTLSCSPISGHRSVSWYQQTPGQGLQFLFEYFSETQRNKGNFPGRFSGRQFSNSRSEMNVSTLELGDSALYLCASSLGSFVSTDTQYFGPGTRLTVL.

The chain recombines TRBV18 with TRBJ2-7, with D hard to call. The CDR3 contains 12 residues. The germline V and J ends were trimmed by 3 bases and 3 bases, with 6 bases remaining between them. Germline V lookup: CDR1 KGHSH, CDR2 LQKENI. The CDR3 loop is CASSPADYEQYF. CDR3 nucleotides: TGTGCCAGCTCACCCGCAGACTACGAGCAGTACTTC.

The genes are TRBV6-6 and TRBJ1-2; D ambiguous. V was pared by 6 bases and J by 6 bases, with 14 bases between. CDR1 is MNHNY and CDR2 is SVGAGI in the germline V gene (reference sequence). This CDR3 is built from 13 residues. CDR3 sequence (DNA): TGTGCCAGCAGCACGGTTGGTTCGCATGGCTACACCTTC. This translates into CASSTVGSHGYTF.

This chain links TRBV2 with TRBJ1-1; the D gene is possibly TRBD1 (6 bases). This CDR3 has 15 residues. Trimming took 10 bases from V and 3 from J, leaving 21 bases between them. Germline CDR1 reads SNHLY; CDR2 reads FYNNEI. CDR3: CAIKTPTGKYTEAFF. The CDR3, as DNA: TGTGCCATCAAAACACCGACAGGCAAATACACTGAAGCTTTCTTT.

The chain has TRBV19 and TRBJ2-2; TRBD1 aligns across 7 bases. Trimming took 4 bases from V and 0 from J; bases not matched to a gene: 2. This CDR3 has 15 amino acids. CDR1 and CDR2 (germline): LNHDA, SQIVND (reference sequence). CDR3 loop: CASSTTGANTGELFF. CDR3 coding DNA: TGTGCCAGTAGTACCACAGGGGCGAACACCGGGGAGCTGTTTTTT. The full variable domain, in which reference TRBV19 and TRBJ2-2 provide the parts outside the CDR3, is DGGITQSPKYLFRKEGQNVTLSCEQNLNHDAMYWYRQDPGQGLRLIYYSQIVNDFQKGDIAEGYSVSREKKESFPLTVTSAQKNPTAFYLCASSTTGANTGELFFGEGSRLTVL.

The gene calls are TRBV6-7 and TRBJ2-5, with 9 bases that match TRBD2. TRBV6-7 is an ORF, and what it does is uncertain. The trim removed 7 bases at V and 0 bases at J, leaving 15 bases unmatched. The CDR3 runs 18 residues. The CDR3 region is CASTYRGSSGVYQETQYF. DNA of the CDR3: TGTGCCAGCACCTACCGGGGTTCTAGCGGGGTCTACCAAGAGACCCAGTACTTC.

CDR3 region: CASKQGGGNQPQHF. Written as DNA, the CDR3 is TGTGCCAGCAAACAGGGGGGCGGCAATCAGCCCCAGCATTTT. V is TRBV27 and J is TRBJ1-5, with 8 nucleotides matching TRBD1. The CDR3 consists of 14 residues. The V segment lost 7 bases and the J segment 2 bases; nucleotides outside the gene matches: 4. Germline values: CDR1 MNHEY, CDR2 SMNVEV (reference sequence).

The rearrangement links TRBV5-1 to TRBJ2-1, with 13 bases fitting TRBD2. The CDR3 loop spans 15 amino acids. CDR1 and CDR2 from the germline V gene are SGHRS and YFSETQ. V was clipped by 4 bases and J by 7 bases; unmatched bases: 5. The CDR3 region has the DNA TGCGCCAGCAGCGAACTAGCGGGAGGGCCAAATGAGCAGTTCTTC. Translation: CASSELAGGPNEQFF.

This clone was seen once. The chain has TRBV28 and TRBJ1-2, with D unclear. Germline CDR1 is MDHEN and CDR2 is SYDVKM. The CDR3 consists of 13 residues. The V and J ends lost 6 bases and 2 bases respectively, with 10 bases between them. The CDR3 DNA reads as TGTGCCAGCAGCAACAGTCAAAACTATGGCTACACCTTC. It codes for CASSNSQNYGYTF.

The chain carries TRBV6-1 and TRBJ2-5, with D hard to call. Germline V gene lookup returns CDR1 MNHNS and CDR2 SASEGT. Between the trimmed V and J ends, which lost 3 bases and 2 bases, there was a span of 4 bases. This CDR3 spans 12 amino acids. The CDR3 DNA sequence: TGTGCCAGCAGTGACTTTCAAGAGACCCAGTACTTC. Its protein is CASSDFQETQYF.

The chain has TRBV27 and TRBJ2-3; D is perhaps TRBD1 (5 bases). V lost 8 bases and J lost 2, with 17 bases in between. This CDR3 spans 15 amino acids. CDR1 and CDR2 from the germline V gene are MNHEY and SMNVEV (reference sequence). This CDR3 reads CASGYKGAITDTQYF. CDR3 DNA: TGTGCCAGCGGATACAAAGGGGCTATCACAGATACGCAGTATTTT.

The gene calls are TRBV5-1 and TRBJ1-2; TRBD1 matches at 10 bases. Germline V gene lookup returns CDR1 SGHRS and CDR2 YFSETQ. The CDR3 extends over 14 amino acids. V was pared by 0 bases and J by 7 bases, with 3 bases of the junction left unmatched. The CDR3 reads CASSLVGQGSGYTF. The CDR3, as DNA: TGCGCCAGCAGCTTGGTGGGACAGGGGTCTGGCTACACCTTC.

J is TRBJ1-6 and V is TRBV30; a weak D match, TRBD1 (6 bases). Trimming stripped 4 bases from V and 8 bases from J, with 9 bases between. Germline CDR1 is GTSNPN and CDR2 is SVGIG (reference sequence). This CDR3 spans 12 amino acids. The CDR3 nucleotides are TGTGCCTGGAACAGGGTGGATTCACCCCTCCACTTT. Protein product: CAWNRVDSPLHF.

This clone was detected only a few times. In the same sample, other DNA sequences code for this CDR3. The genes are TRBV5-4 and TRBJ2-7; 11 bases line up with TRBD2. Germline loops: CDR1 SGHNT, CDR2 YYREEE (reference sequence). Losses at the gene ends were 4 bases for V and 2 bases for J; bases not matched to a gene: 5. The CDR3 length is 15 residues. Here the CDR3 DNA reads TGTGCCAGCAGCCCCGGGACTAGCGGCACCTACGAGCAGTACTTC. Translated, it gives CASSPGTSGTYEQYF.

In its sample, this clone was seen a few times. CDR3 in DNA: TGTGCCAGCAGCTTCGGGACTAGCGTTACCTACGAGCAGTACTTC. It specifies CASSFGTSVTYEQYF. The V and J genes are TRBV5-6 and TRBJ2-7; 10 bases are shared with TRBD2. Germline values: CDR1 SGHDT, CDR2 YYEEEE. The trim removed 2 bases at V and 2 bases at J, leaving 4 bases unmatched. This CDR3 has 15 residues.

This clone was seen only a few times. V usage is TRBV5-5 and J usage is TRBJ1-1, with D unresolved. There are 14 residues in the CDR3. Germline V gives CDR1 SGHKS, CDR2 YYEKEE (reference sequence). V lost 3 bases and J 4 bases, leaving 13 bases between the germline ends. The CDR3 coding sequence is TGTGCCAGCAGCTCAGGATCTCGTATCACTGAAGCTTTCTTT. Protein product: CASSSGSRITEAFF.

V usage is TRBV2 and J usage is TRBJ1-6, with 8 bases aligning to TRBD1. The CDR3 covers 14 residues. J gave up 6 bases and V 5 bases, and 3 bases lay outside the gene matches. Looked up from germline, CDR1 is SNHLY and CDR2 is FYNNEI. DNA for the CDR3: TGTGCCAGCAGTCTACAGGGGGTTAATTCACCCCTCCACTTT. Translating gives CASSLQGVNSPLHF.

The CDR3 DNA is TGCGCCAGCAGTCAATGTGGAGGGGAGAACACTGAAGCTTTCTTT. It yields the protein CASSQCGGENTEAFF. The chain carries TRBV23-1 and TRBJ1-1, with TRBD1 as a possible D gene (5 bases). TRBV23-1 is designated an ORF whose function remains uncertain. The V end was cut by 1 base, the J end by 1 base, with 10 bases between. The CDR3 loop spans 15 amino acids.

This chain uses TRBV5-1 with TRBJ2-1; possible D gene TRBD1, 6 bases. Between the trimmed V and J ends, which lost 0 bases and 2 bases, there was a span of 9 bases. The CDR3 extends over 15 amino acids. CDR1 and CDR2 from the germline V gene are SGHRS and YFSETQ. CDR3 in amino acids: CASSLGQGTYNEQFF. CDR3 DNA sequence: TGCGCCAGCAGCTTGGGGCAGGGGACCTACAATGAGCAGTTCTTC.

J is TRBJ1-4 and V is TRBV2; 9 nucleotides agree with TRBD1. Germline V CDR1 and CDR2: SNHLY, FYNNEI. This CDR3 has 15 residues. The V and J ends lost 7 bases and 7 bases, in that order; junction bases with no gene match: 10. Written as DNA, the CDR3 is TGTGCCAGCAACAGACAGGGACAGGGAGGTGAAAAACTGTTTTTT. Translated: CASNRQGQGGEKLFF.

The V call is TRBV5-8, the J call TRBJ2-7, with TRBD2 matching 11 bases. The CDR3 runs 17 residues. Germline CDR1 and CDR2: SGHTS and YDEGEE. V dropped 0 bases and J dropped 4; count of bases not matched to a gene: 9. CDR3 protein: CASSLAGPGTSGYEQYF. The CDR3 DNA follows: TGTGCCAGCAGCTTGGCTGGTCCGGGGACTAGCGGTTACGAGCAGTACTTC.

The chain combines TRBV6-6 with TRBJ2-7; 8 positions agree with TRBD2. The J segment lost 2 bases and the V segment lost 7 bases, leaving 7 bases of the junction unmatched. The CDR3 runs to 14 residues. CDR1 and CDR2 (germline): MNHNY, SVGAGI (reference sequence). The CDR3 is CASNAGTRTYEQYF. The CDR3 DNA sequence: TGTGCCAGCAACGCCGGGACTAGGACCTACGAGCAGTACTTC.

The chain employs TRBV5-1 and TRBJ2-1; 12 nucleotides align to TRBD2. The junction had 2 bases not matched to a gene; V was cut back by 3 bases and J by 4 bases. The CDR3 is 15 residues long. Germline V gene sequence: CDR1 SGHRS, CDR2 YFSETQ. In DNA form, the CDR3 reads TGCGCCAGCAGCTGGACTAGCGGGACGTACAATGAGCAGTTCTTC. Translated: CASSWTSGTYNEQFF.

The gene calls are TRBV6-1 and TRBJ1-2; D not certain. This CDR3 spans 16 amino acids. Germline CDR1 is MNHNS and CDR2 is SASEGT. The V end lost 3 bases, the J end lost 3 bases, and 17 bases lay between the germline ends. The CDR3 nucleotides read TGTGCCAGCAGTGACCTCGGGCGGGTGCTGGACTATGGCTACACCTTC. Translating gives CASSDLGRVLDYGYTF.

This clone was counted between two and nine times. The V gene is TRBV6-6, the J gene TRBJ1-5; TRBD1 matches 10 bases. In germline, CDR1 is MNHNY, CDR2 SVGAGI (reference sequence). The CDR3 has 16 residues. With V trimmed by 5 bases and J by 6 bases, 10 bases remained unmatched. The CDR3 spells CASSLWGQGTGQPQHF. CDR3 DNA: TGTGCCAGCAGTCTCTGGGGACAGGGGACGGGTCAGCCCCAGCATTTT.